Detailed here is one T cell receptor (beta chain). Its target is unknown. The sample comes from a study of shared clonotypes between healthy human individuals. Whole-study context: The study enrolled a couple of women and a few men aged 18 to 49. Whole-study results and caveats: The naive CD4 repertoires of a few donors were compared, and about 5% of clonotypes were shared. Tissue TCR repertoires likely differ from these blood-only repertoires.

Per germline, CDR1 MNHNS and CDR2 SASEGT. The CDR3 runs 20 residues. Trimming took 4 bases from V and 3 from J, leaving 31 bases between them. Assay used: immunoSEQ multiplex PCR; TCRdb lists only in-frame clones, some missing. The table lists some 2,400,000 clones, approximately 96% of them singletons. The TCR comes from a man younger than 30 in good health. Sequencing was performed on naive CD4+ T cells sorted from blood. Subset: CD45RA+ positively selected. The chain couples TRBV6-1 to TRBJ2-7, with D maybe TRBD1 (6 bases). CDR3 loop: CASSALGIEIGTSLHYEQYF. The CDR3, as DNA: TGTGCCAGCAGTGCCTTAGGGATAGAAATCGGGACATCCCTCCACTACGAGCAGTACTTC.